This T cell receptor (beta chain) was recovered during a study of metastatic and nonmetastatic thyroid tumors. Across the whole study: Repertoire comparisons spanned blood and tumor or nodule tissue from malignant and benign thyroid patients. Notes on the study in general: When malignant thyroid tumors were compared with benign nodules, TCR beta diversity was reportedly significantly higher in the malignant tumors. This held in both blood and tumor samples.

Authors' methods: CDR3 was compared across clinicopathological groups, and the resulting differences were used to build a distant-metastasis classifier for papillary thyroid cancer. MiXCR was used by TCRdb to re-call the PCR reads. None of the V and J calls come from the authors' own analysis; TCRdb made them. The profile covers 6,000 or so clones, with around 28% appearing a single time and 47% taken by the ten largest. Nobody among the patients had been given any treatment before thyroid surgery. Trimming took 5 bases from V and 4 from J; bases not matched to a gene: 8. Looked up from germline, CDR1 is MDHEN and CDR2 is SYDVKM. The CDR3 contains 15 residues. This clone was picked up a small number of times. The antigen is not known.

The chain couples TRBV28 to TRBJ1-2, with 9 bases identical to TRBD1. The sequenced sample was adjacent normal tissue. The TCR comes from a female donor with papillary thyroid cancer or a benign thyroid nodule (not recorded which). Some clones in this sample may be carry-over from other donors' samples. The CDR3 region is CASSPGQGMFYGYTF. CDR3 in DNA: TGTGCCAGCAGTCCCGGACAGGGGATGTTCTATGGCTACACCTTC.